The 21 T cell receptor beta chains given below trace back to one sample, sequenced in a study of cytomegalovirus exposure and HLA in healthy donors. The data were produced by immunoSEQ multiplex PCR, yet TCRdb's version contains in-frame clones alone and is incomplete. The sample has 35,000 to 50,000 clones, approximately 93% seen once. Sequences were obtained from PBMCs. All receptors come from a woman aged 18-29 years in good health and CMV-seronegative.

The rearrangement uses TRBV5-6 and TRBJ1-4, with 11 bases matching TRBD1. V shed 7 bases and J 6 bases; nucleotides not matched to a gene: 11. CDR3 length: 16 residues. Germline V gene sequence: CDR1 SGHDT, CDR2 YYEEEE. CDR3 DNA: TGTGCCAGCTTTTTATGGAGGACAGGGGGCGATGAAAAACTGTTTTTT. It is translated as CASFLWRTGGDEKLFF.

The CDR3 reads CASSVDAGVEQFF. The CDR3 bases are TGTGCCAGCAGCGTGGATGCGGGGGTTGAGCAGTTCTTC. The chain is built from TRBV9 and TRBJ2-1; 7 nucleotides align to TRBD2. The CDR3 loop spans 13 amino acids. Per the germline V gene, CDR1 is SGDLS and CDR2 is YYNGEE. V trimming: 2 bases; J trimming: 9 bases; junction bases outside the gene matches: 5.

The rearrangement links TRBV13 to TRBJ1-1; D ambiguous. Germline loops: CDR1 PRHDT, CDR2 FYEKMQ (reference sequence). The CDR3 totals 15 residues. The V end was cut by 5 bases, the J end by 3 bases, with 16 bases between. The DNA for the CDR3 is TGTGCCAGCAGCCCCGGGTCACGGGGTGACACTGAAGCTTTCTTT. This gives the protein CASSPGSRGDTEAFF.

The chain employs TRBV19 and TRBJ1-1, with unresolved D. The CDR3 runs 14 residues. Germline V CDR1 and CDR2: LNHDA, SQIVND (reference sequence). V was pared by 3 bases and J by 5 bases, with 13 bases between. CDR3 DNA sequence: TGTGCCAGTAGTATCGCCGAGTGGGCGACTGAAGCTTTCTTT. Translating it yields CASSIAEWATEAFF.

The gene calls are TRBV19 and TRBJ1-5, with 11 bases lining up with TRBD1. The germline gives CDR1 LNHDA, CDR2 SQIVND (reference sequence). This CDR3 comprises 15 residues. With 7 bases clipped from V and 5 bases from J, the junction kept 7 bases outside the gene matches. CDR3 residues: CASKKGTGGDQPQHF. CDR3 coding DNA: TGTGCCAGTAAAAAAGGGACAGGGGGGGATCAGCCCCAGCATTTT.

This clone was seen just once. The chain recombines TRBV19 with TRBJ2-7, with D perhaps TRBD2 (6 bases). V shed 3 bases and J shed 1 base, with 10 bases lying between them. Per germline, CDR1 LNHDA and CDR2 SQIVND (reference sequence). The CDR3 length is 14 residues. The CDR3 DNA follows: TGTGCCAGTAGTATTGGGGGGAATTCCTACGAGCAGTACTTC. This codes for CASSIGGNSYEQYF.

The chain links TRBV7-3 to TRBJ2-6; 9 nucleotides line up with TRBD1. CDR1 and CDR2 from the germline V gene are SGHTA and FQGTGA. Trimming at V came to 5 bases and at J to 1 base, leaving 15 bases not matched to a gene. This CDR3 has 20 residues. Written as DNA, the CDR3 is TGTGCCAGCAGCCTCCGGGACAGGGAATTATTAAGTTCTGGGGCCAACGTCCTGACTTTC. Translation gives CASSLRDRELLSSGANVLTF. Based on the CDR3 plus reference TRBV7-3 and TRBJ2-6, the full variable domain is GAGVSQTPSNKVTEKGKYVELRCDPISGHTALYWYRQSLGQGPEFLIYFQGTGAADDSGLPNDRFFAVRPEGSVSTLKIQRTERGDSAVYLCASSLRDRELLSSGANVLTFGAGSRLTVL.

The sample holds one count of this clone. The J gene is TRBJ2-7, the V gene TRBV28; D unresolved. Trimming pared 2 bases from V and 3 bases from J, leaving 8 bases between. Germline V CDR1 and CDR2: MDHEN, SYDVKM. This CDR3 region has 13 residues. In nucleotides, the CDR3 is TGTGCCAGCAGTTTAATAACAGTCTACGAGCAGTACTTC. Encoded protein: CASSLITVYEQYF.

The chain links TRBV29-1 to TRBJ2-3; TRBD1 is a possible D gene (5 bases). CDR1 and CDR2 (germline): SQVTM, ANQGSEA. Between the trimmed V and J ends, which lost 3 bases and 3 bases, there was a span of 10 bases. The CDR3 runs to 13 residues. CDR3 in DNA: TGCAGCGTTGATGTCAGGGTAACAGATACGCAGTATTTT. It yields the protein CSVDVRVTDTQYF.

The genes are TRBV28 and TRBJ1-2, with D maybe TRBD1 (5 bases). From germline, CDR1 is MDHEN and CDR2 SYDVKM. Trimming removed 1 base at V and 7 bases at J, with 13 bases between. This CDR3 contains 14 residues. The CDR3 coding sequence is TGTGCCAGCAGTTTATTCGACAGTCTCGGTGGCTACACCTTC. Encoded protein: CASSLFDSLGGYTF.

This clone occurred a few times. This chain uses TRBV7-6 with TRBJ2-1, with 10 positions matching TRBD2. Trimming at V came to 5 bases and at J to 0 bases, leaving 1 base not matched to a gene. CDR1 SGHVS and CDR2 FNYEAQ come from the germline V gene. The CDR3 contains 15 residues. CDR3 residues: CASSTSGASYNEQFF. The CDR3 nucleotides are TGTGCCAGCAGCACTAGCGGGGCCTCCTACAATGAGCAGTTCTTC.

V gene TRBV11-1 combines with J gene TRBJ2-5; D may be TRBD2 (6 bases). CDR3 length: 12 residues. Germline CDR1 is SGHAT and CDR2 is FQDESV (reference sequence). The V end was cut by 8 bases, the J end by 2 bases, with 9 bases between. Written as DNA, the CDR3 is TGTGCCAGCGGGGACTTACAAGAGACCCAGTACTTC. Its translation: CASGDLQETQYF.

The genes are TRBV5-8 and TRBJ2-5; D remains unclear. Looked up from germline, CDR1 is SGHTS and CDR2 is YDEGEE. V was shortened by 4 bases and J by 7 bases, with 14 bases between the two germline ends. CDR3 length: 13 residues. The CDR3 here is CASSTNEARTQYF. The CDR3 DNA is TGTGCCAGCAGCACGAATGAGGCTCGGACCCAGTACTTC.

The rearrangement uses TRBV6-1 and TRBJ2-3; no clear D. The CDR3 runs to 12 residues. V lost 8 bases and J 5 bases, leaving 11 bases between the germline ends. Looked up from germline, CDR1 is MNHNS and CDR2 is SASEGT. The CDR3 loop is CASEGDQDTQYF. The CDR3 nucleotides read TGTGCCAGCGAAGGAGATCAAGATACGCAGTATTTT.

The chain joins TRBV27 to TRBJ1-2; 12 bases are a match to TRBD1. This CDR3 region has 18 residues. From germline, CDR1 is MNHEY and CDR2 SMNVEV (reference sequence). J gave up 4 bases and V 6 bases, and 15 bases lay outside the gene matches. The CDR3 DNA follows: TGTGCCAGCAGCTCGGCCGGGACAGGGGGCGCATTCACCTATGGCTACACCTTC. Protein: CASSSAGTGGAFTYGYTF.

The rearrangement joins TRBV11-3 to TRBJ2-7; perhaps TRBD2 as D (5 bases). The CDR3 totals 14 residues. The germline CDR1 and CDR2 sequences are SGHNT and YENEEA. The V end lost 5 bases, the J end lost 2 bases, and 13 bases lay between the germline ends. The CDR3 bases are TGTGCCAGCAGCCTCGGAGGTCGGCCCTACGAGCAGTACTTC. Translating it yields CASSLGGRPYEQYF.

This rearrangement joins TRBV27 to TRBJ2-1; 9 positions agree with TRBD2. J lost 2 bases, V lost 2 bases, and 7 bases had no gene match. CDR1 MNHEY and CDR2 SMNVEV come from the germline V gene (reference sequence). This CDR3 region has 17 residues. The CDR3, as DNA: TGTGCCAGCAGTTTACTCCAGACTAGCGGACCCTACAATGAGCAGTTCTTC. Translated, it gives CASSLLQTSGPYNEQFF.

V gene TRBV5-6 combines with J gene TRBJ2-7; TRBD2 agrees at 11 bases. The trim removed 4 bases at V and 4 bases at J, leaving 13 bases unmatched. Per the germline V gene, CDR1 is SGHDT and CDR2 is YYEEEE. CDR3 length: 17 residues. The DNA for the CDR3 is TGTGCCAGCAGCACTACACTAGCGGGAGTTCATGCGTACGAGCAGTACTTC. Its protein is CASSTTLAGVHAYEQYF.

The CDR3 DNA reads as TGTGCCAGCAGTTACTCCCAGGGAGGAGGCACTGAAGCTTTCTTT. This codes for CASSYSQGGGTEAFF. This chain joins TRBV6-5 and TRBJ1-1; D might be TRBD1 (5 bases). The V end was cut by 0 bases, the J end by 4 bases, with 12 bases between. The CDR3 sequence is 15 residues long. Germline CDR1 and CDR2: MNHEY and SVGAGI.

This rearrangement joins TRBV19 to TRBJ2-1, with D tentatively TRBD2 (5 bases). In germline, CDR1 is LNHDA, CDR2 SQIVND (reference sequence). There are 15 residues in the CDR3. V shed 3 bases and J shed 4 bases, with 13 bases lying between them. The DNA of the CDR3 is TGTGCCAGTAGTATCTTGTTAGCGCAATACAATGAGCAGTTCTTC. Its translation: CASSILLAQYNEQFF.

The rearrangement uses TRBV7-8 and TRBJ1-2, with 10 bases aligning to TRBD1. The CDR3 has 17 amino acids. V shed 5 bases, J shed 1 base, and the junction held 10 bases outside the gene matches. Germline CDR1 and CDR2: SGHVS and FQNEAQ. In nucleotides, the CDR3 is TGTGCCAGCAGCACCTGGGACAGGGGCCCAATTAACTATGGCTACACCTTC. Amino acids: CASSTWDRGPINYGYTF. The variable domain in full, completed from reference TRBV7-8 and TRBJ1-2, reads GAGVSQSPRYKVAKRGQDVALRCDPISGHVSLFWYQQALGQGPEFLTYFQNEAQLDKSGLPSDRFFAERPEGSVSTLKIQRTQQEDSAVYLCASSTWDRGPINYGYTFGSGTRLTVV.